This TCR beta chain was obtained from a study of blood T cell repertoires in COVID-19 (dated by TCRdb to about 2020). About the full investigation: The collaborator samples originated in the United States, Italy and Spain and spanned the acute and convalescent phases of COVID-19. The material from the prospective study consisted of cDNA or gDNA derived from T cells, B-cell-depleted T cells, or PBMCs. The dataset comprised deeply sampled blood TCRbeta repertoires from subjects exposed to, actively infected with, or recovered from COVID-19. Where HLA class I and class II types were available, the types were taken from metadata supplied by the sample provider, not from assay-based typing. Sample metadata almost always included a de-identified subject ID, COVID-19 status, age in years and sex. The samples were drawn from the first 160 participants of the ongoing ImmuneRACE study and from more than 1,000 subjects provided by 6 global collaborators. The repertoires were released in a freely available public database meant as a resource for research on the immune response to SARS-CoV-2. General conclusions and limits of the study: Clinical and demographic metadata were provided uncurated, with the amount varying by source and participant.

Concerning this clone itself: It has no known antigen specificity. Germline is not matched at one junction end, which may reflect a read error.

At one collaborating source in Seattle, patients were enrolled during active infection and were followed longitudinally through the course of disease. Whole blood was collected in K2EDTA tubes by collaborating institutions according to the institutions' own protocols. For TCRbeta analysis, collaborator samples were shipped as frozen whole blood, as isolated PBMCs, or as DNA extracted from either sample type. The immunoSEQ Assay, a bias-controlled multiplex PCR, was used to amplify TCRbeta CDR3 regions from genomic DNA. On the authors' methods: The number of nucleated cells in each sample was estimated from the amplification of reference gene primers within the assay. To quantify the absolute abundance of each unique TCRbeta CDR3 rearrangement, sequence reads were collapsed and filtered. For each sample, productive Simpson clonality was calculated by taking the square root of Simpson's diversity index across productive rearrangements. The clones in this table, taken by TCRdb from immuneACCESS, are in-frame only. Not every clone is retained; where verified, under half of the shortfall comes from an unresolved V gene, and the cause of the rest is unknown. V and J calls and clone size are as listed in that table; D and trimming were resolved from the DNA. Present in this sample are over 250,000 clones, more than 85% of which were seen just once. 2.5% to 3% of the sample comes from the top ten.

Measured from the cysteine to the phenylalanine, the CDR3 is 11 residues long. Solely the CDR3 DNA is kept, with 33 bases framed from the first base. CDR1 and CDR2 (SEHNR, FQNEAQ) derive from the germline V gene (reference sequence). The V gene is TRBV7-9 and the J gene is TRBJ2-1; tentative D gene TRBD2, with 5 bases matching. The source material was peripheral blood. The sequence was obtained from a person aged 18 to 30 with COVID-19, enrolled during active disease. Here the CDR3 is given as CASSLEVEAIF. The nucleotide sequence reads as follows: TGTGCCAGCAGCTTAGAGGTGGAGGCGATCTTC.